The clone carrying this TCR beta chain was seen only once. Germline loops: CDR1 SNHLY, CDR2 FYNNEI. The CDR3 runs 15 residues. Trimming at V came to 0 bases and at J to 8 bases, leaving 7 bases not matched to a gene. The record originates from a study of cytomegalovirus exposure and HLA in healthy donors. The PCR was carried out with 60 Vbeta primers and 13 Jbeta primers. TCRdb's table, derived via immunoSEQ multiplex PCR, lists solely in-frame clones and lacks some. The sample contains 100,000 to 150,000 clones, roughly 80% of which appear only once. Sequencing was carried out using PBMCs. The chain links TRBV2 to TRBJ1-2; 9 nucleotides line up with TRBD1. This sequence was found in a woman in her thirties or forties in good health and CMV-seronegative. This CDR3 reads CASSEAPDRGNGYTF. CDR3 bases: TGTGCCAGCAGTGAAGCGCCCGACAGGGGGAACGGCTACACCTTC.